These 5 T cell receptor beta chains share one sample of origin, sequenced in a study of blood T cell repertoires in COVID-19. Libraries were prepared by immunoSEQ multiplex PCR; TCRdb keeps only in-frame clonotypes and omits some of them. The sample carries about 150,000 clones, 70% to 80% recorded once. Sequencing was done on a sample of PBMCs or T cells enriched from blood (not recorded which). Receptor source: a woman between 65 and 79 years old in a cohort exposed to, infected with or recovered from COVID-19 (not recorded which).

V and J are TRBV19 and TRBJ1-2; D may be TRBD1 (5 bases). Germline lookup yields CDR1 LNHDA and CDR2 SQIVND (reference sequence). This CDR3 has 15 residues. V was clipped by 1 base and J by 2 bases, with 11 bases between them. CDR3 nucleotides: TGTGCCAGTAGTATAGGTGCGGGGCTAAACTATGGCTACACCTTC. It yields the protein CASSIGAGLNYGYTF.

The gene calls are TRBV5-1 and TRBJ2-1; 9 bases are a match to TRBD2. Unmatched junction bases numbered 3, after V lost 0 bases and J lost 5 bases. The CDR3 extends over 15 amino acids. Germline V gene sequence: CDR1 SGHRS, CDR2 YFSETQ. CDR3 bases: TGCGCCAGCAGCTTGGATCTAGCGGGAAACAATGAGCAGTTCTTC. This sequence encodes CASSLDLAGNNEQFF.

This clone was seen just once. This chain connects TRBV7-3 to TRBJ2-6, with a possible D match to TRBD1 (6 bases). The germline gives CDR1 SGHTA, CDR2 FQGTGA. Trimming removed 5 bases from V and 2 bases from J, with 13 bases in between. This CDR3 contains 16 residues. The CDR3 reads CASSAAGAAGANVLTF. In DNA, the CDR3 is TGTGCCAGCAGCGCGGCAGGGGCGGCTGGGGCCAACGTCCTGACTTTC.

The chain uses TRBV7-2 and TRBJ2-7; D is possibly TRBD2 (5 bases). Germline assignment: CDR1 SGHTA and CDR2 FQGNSA. The CDR3 runs 15 residues. Trimming removed 4 bases from V and 9 bases from J, with 22 bases in between. CDR3 nucleotides: TGTGCCAGCAGCTCCCTCGGCCTAGCTAGACTTACGCAGTACTTC. Its protein is CASSSLGLARLTQYF.

The V call is TRBV20-1, the J call TRBJ1-6, with D possibly TRBD1 on 6 matching bases. Trimming stripped 6 bases from V and 7 bases from J, with 13 bases between. Germline loops: CDR1 DFQATT, CDR2 SNEGSKA (reference sequence). There are 13 residues in the CDR3. The CDR3: CSASHRANSPLHF. CDR3 bases: TGCAGTGCCAGTCACAGGGCAAATTCACCCCTCCACTTT.